A single T cell receptor (beta chain) is shown here with its context. Its antigen is not known. The data are from a study of breast tumors, draining lymph nodes, adjacent tissues. This CDR3 is 13 amino acids long. Germline CDR1 SNHLY, CDR2 FYNNEI. Deletions cut 2 bases from V and 8 bases from J, with 9 bases between. TCRdb reprocessed the multiplex PCR reads via MiXCR and lists one record per CDR3 protein. The sample lists about 14,000 distinct CDR3 sequences; around 53% were seen once. General study points: The data were judged consistent with most tumor T cells coming from lymph node and expanding in tumor. Luminal-like breast cancer showed significantly higher tumor–nontumor repertoire similarity than basal-like. Tumor TCR diversity was below lymph nodes but above nontumor tissue.

This clonotype was obtained from a female donor with breast cancer. Some clones in this sample may be carry-over from other donors' samples. The chain carries TRBV2 and TRBJ1-4; D gene unclear. Sequencing was done on a sample of tumor-adjacent breast tissue. The chain's CDR3 is CASSESQKEKLFF. The CDR3 region has the DNA TGTGCCAGCAGTGAAAGCCAGAAGGAAAAACTGTTTTTT.